Each of the 20 T cell receptor beta chains below was sequenced from the same sample in a study of beta chain features in type 1 diabetes. The entirety of the isolated RNA underwent reverse transcription, so expressed TCRB transcripts were sequenced. TCRdb keeps only in-frame clones here, not all; method: immunoSEQ multiplex PCR. This table holds around 250,000 clones, 27% found once. Sequencing was done on a sample of central memory CD4+ T cells from blood. The receptors were gathered from a man aged 25-40 years in good health.

V gene TRBV7-9 combines with J gene TRBJ2-7; a possible D gene is TRBD1 (6 bases). Germline loops: CDR1 SEHNR, CDR2 FQNEAQ (reference sequence). This CDR3 is built from 12 residues. The V end was cut by 3 bases, the J end by 5 bases, with 8 bases between. CDR3 loop: CASSFTGNEQYF. The CDR3 nucleotides are TGTGCCAGCAGCTTCACAGGGAACGAGCAGTACTTC. The full variable domain, its missing parts supplied by reference TRBV7-9 and TRBJ2-7, is DTGVSQNPRHKITKRGQNVTFRCDPISEHNRLYWYRQTLGQGPEFLTYFQNEAQLEKSRLLSDRFSAERPKGSFSTLEIQRTEQGDSAMYLCASSFTGNEQYFGPGTRLTVT.

This clone was observed a handful of times. V and J are TRBV29-1 and TRBJ2-7, with D possibly matching TRBD2 (6 bases). The germline CDR1 and CDR2 sequences are SQVTM and ANQGSEA. This CDR3 comprises 12 residues. The CDR3, as DNA: TGCGCGTTCGGGCGGGGCCCCTACGAGCAGTACTTC. Protein sequence: CAFGRGPYEQYF.

This clone was recorded a few times. The chain links TRBV11-2 to TRBJ2-6; the D is unclear. The germline V and J ends were trimmed by 5 bases and 0 bases, with 11 bases remaining between them. The CDR3 loop spans 16 amino acids. From germline, CDR1 is SGHAT and CDR2 FQNNGV. The CDR3 spells CASSLQTGSGANVLTF. CDR3 in DNA: TGTGCCAGCAGCCTCCAGACTGGCTCTGGGGCCAACGTCCTGACTTTC.

This clone turned up a few times. The V and J genes are TRBV28 and TRBJ2-5, with a tentative D call TRBD2 (7 bases). This CDR3 region has 15 residues. Between the trimmed V and J ends, which lost 3 bases and 4 bases, there was a span of 15 bases. CDR1 and CDR2 (germline): MDHEN, SYDVKM. As DNA, the CDR3 is TGTGCCAGCAGTTTTTTAGTAGGGGGGGTAGAGACCCAGTACTTC. Its protein product is CASSFLVGGVETQYF.

The chain recombines TRBV13 with TRBJ2-1; D is perhaps TRBD2 (5 bases). Germline V lookup: CDR1 PRHDT, CDR2 FYEKMQ (reference sequence). This CDR3 contains 15 residues. The V and J ends lost 2 bases and 1 base respectively, with 9 bases between them. The DNA for the CDR3 is TGTGCCAGCAGCTTATTCGCGGGTTCCTACAATGAGCAGTTCTTC. Its protein is CASSLFAGSYNEQFF. Variable domain in full (rest from reference TRBV13 and TRBJ2-1): AAGVIQSPRHLIKEKRETATLKCYPIPRHDTVYWYQQGPGQDPQFLISFYEKMQSDKGSIPDRFSAQQFSDYHSELNMSSLELGDSALYFCASSLFAGSYNEQFFGPGTRLTVL.

This clone has only a few counts. The chain couples TRBV19 to TRBJ2-2, with no clear D. V dropped 5 bases and J dropped 0 bases, with 13 bases sitting between them. There are 16 residues in the CDR3. Germline CDR1 LNHDA, CDR2 SQIVND (reference sequence). The CDR3 nucleotides are TGTGCCAGTAGTCAACGTTTCGGGTCGAACACCGGGGAGCTGTTTTTT. Translating gives CASSQRFGSNTGELFF.

This clone was found a few times. The chain employs TRBV2 and TRBJ2-1, with 10 nucleotides matching TRBD2. Trimming removed 6 bases from V and 7 bases from J; junction bases left unmatched: 6. Germline V gives CDR1 SNHLY, CDR2 FYNNEI. CDR3 length equals 14 residues. As DNA, the CDR3 is TGTGCCAGCAGGCTAGCGGGAGTACAGAATGAGCAGTTCTTC. This encodes CASRLAGVQNEQFF.

This clone occurred a few times. The gene calls are TRBV5-1 and TRBJ2-3, with D maybe TRBD1 (6 bases). The CDR3 has 15 amino acids. Germline V lookup: CDR1 SGHRS, CDR2 YFSETQ. Trimming left V 1 base short and J 5 bases short, with 14 bases between. As DNA, the CDR3 is TGCGCCAGCAGCTTGCAGGGGTTCGGTAGAGATACGCAGTATTTT. Translated, it gives CASSLQGFGRDTQYF.

This chain connects TRBV7-9 to TRBJ1-1; D may be TRBD1 (5 bases). The CDR3 is 13 amino acids. Germline V gene data show CDR1 as SEHNR and CDR2 as FQNEAQ (reference sequence). V was pared by 5 bases and J by 1 base, with 8 bases between. CDR3 loop: CASSRGTNTEAFF. The CDR3 nucleotides are TGTGCCAGCAGCAGAGGGACGAACACTGAAGCTTTCTTT.

In its sample, this clone was seen a few times. V usage is TRBV28 and J usage is TRBJ2-1, with 7 nucleotides matching TRBD1. Germline V gene data show CDR1 as MDHEN and CDR2 as SYDVKM. The CDR3 spans 15 residues. The trim removed 4 bases at V and 5 bases at J, leaving 8 bases unmatched. The CDR3, as DNA: TGTGCCAGCAGTTGGTGGGACAGTGCGAACAATGAGCAGTTCTTC. Translating it yields CASSWWDSANNEQFF.

As concerns this clone: The same CDR3 also results from other DNA sequences found in this sample. The genes are TRBV30 and TRBJ2-7; D remains unclear. In germline, CDR1 is GTSNPN, CDR2 SVGIG (reference sequence). The V end was cut by 0 bases, the J end by 2 bases, with 8 bases between. The CDR3 has 13 amino acids. The CDR3 nucleotides are TGTGCCTGGAGTGTGGGAACCACCTACGAGCAGTACTTC. Translating gives CAWSVGTTYEQYF.

This clone was detected a few times. J is TRBJ1-2 and V is TRBV5-4; the D is unclear. Looked up from germline, CDR1 is SGHNT and CDR2 is YYREEE (reference sequence). The V end lost 3 bases, the J end lost 5 bases, and 23 bases lay between the germline ends. The CDR3 is 17 amino acids. DNA for the CDR3: TGTGCCAGCAGCTCCGAGGATTTACGGGGAAGTCTTTATGGCTACACCTTC. Protein product: CASSSEDLRGSLYGYTF.

This rearrangement joins TRBV14 to TRBJ2-3, with no clear D. Trimming removed 0 bases at V and 6 bases at J, with 7 bases between. The CDR3 loop spans 13 amino acids. The germline V gene encodes CDR1 SGHDN and CDR2 FVKESK. The CDR3 nucleotides are TGTGCCAGCAGCCAAGATTTACAGGATACGCAGTATTTT. Amino acids: CASSQDLQDTQYF.

This rearrangement joins TRBV30 to TRBJ1-4; D unclear. V lost 5 bases and J lost 3, with 7 bases in between. There are 12 residues in the CDR3. CDR1 is GTSNPN and CDR2 is SVGIG in the germline V gene (reference sequence). The CDR3 protein is CAWDRPNEKLFF. CDR3 coding DNA: TGTGCCTGGGACCGTCCTAATGAAAAACTGTTTTTT.

The chain uses TRBV5-1 and TRBJ2-7; D gene uncertain. The V and J ends lost 2 bases and 5 bases respectively, with 5 bases between them. In germline, CDR1 is SGHRS, CDR2 YFSETQ. This CDR3 region has 11 residues. The CDR3 DNA sequence: TGCGCCAGCAGCTTCCGGAACGAGCAGTACTTC. This translates into CASSFRNEQYF.

This clone was seen a handful of times. This rearrangement joins TRBV7-2 to TRBJ2-7; perhaps TRBD1 as D (5 bases). The CDR3 contains 15 residues. Germline loops: CDR1 SGHTA, CDR2 FQGNSA. Between the trimmed V and J ends, which lost 5 bases and 3 bases, there was a span of 17 bases. The CDR3 protein is CASSPRSGNYYEQYF. CDR3 nucleotide sequence: TGTGCCAGCAGCCCGAGGTCAGGGAACTACTACGAGCAGTACTTC.

The rearrangement joins TRBV4-2 to TRBJ2-7; D is unclear. Germline V CDR1 and CDR2: LGHNA, YNFKEQ. With 1 base removed from V and 0 bases from J, the gap between germline ends came to 4 bases. The CDR3 is 13 amino acids. CDR3 protein: CASSQAGSYEQYF. CDR3 bases: TGTGCCAGCAGCCAAGCGGGCTCCTACGAGCAGTACTTC.

The rearrangement uses TRBV10-3 and TRBJ2-1; 8 nucleotides line up with TRBD1. Unmatched junction bases numbered 2, after V lost 3 bases and J lost 1 base. This CDR3 contains 15 residues. The germline CDR1 and CDR2 sequences are ENHRY and SYGVKD. CDR3 loop: CAISEGQGSYNEQFF. The CDR3 coding sequence is TGTGCCATCAGTGAAGGACAGGGATCCTACAATGAGCAGTTCTTC.

This clone was seen only a few times. This rearrangement joins TRBV10-3 to TRBJ2-1; TRBD2 agrees at 11 bases. Germline-derived CDR1 and CDR2 are ENHRY and SYGVKD. The junction had 4 bases not matched to a gene; V was cut back by 7 bases and J by 2 bases. The CDR3 consists of 15 residues. CDR3 sequence reads: CAITGTSGTYNEQFF. For the CDR3, the DNA is TGTGCCATCACAGGGACTAGCGGAACCTACAATGAGCAGTTCTTC.

This clone was picked up a small number of times. The chain links TRBV20-1 to TRBJ1-2, with unresolved D. Trimming took 4 bases from V and 3 from J, leaving 6 bases between them. The CDR3 covers 11 residues. Germline V gene lookup returns CDR1 DFQATT and CDR2 SNEGSKA (reference sequence). CDR3 sequence reads: CSATGDYGYTF. For the CDR3, the DNA is TGCAGTGCTACTGGGGACTATGGCTACACCTTC.